The sequence of this TCR beta chain was determined in a study of CD8 T cells in Susac syndrome. The overall study: Among sequenced Susac syndrome patients, about six had active disease and eight were in remission.

Patients with Susac syndrome showed fulfilment of recently defined diagnostic criteria for definite or probable disease. FACS enriched CD8+ TEMRA cells, while bulk CD8+ and CD4+ were negatively isolated. CDR3 size: 13 residues. Germline loops: CDR1 SGHDN, CDR2 FVKESK. V lost 0 bases, J lost 12 bases, and 15 bases lay in between. RNA totalling roughly 0.45 to 1 ug underwent reverse transcription with random hexamers. Each CDR3 protein is one row after TCRdb ran MiXCR on the immunoSEQ multiplex PCR reads. This sample yields 150,000 to 200,000 distinct CDR3 sequences, of which about 94% are seen a single time; approximately 0.1% belongs to the top ten.

The V gene is TRBV14, the J gene TRBJ2-7, with D possibly matching TRBD1 (5 bases). The material sequenced was CD4+ T cells from PBMCs. This sequence was found in a human donor with Susac syndrome. The CDR3 sequence is CASSQDPRQGRYF. The CDR3 DNA follows: TGTGCCAGCAGCCAAGATCCACGGCAGGGTCGGTACTTC.